The sequence of this TCR beta chain was determined in a study of T cells in Graves' hyperthyroidism and ophthalmopathy. Whole-study results and caveats: Expanded thyroid clonotypes (above 0.001) were mostly also found in blood.

Many counts were recorded for this clonotype. The antigen is not known. Amplified TCR beta CDR3 regions derived from RNA transcripts. First-round RT-PCR of the TCR CDR3 relied on the HTBI primer set. TCRdb reprocessed the multiplex PCR reads with MiXCR, giving one entry per CDR3 protein. The sample holds a few hundred thousand distinct CDR3 sequences; roughly 14% are singletons and the top ten take around 7.3%. Together with thyroid ultrasound, orbital computed tomography, serum thyroxine and TRAb, clinical symptoms were used for diagnoses. Trimming took off 4 bases at V and 5 bases at J, with 20 bases between the two ends. Germline V CDR1 and CDR2: MDHEN, SYDVKM. The CDR3 spans 16 residues.

The TCR comes from a woman in her twenties or thirties with Graves' hyperthyroidism. The chain combines TRBV28 with TRBJ1-2; tentative D call: TRBD1 (6 bases). Sequencing was carried out using blood. CDR3 protein: CASSSTLTGIGYGYTF. CDR3 bases: TGTGCCAGCAGTTCGACCCTAACAGGGATCGGTTATGGCTACACCTTC.